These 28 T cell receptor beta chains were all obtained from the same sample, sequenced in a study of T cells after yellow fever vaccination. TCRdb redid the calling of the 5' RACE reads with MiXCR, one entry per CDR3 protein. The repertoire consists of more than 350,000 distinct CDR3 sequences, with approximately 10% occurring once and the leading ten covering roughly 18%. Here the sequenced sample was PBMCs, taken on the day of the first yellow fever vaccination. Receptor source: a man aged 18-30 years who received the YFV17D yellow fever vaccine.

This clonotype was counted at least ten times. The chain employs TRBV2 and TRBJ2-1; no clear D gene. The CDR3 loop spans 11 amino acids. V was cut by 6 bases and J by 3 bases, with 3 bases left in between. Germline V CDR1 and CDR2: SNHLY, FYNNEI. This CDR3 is CASRYYNEQFF. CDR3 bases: TGTGCCAGCAGATACTACAATGAGCAGTTCTTC.

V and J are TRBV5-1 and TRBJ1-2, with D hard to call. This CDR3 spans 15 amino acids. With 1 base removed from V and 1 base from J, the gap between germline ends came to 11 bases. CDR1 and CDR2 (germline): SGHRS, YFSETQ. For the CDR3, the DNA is TGCGCCAGCAGCTTGATCGGTACCCATAACTATGGCTACACCTTC. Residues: CASSLIGTHNYGYTF. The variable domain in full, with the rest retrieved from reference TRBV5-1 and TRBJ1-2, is KAGVTQTPRYLIKTRGQQVTLSCSPISGHRSVSWYQQTPGQGLQFLFEYFSETQRNKGNFPGRFSGRQFSNSRSEMNVSTLELGDSALYLCASSLIGTHNYGYTFGSGTRLTVV.

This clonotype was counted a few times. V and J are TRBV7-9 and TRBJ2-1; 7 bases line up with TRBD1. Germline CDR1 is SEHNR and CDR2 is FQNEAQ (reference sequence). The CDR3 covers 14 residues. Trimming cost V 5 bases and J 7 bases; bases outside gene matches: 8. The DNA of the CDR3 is TGTGCCAGCAGCGTAACAGGGGATTTAAATGAGCAGTTCTTC. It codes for CASSVTGDLNEQFF.

The DNA for the CDR3 is TGTGCCAGCAGATCCGGGACAGGGGGCTTAAACTTCTACGAGCAGTACTTC. Encoded protein: CASRSGTGGLNFYEQYF. This chain uses TRBV11-2 with TRBJ2-7, with 12 bases matching TRBD1. The CDR3 extends over 17 amino acids. Germline V gene lookup returns CDR1 SGHAT and CDR2 FQNNGV. After removal of 6 bases from V and 3 bases from J, the junction contained 12 bases not matched to a gene.

CDR3 nucleotides: TGTGCCAGCAGTCCGTACAGGGCCACTGAAGCTTTCTTT. Translating it yields CASSPYRATEAFF. The chain is built from TRBV12-3 or TRBV12-4 and TRBJ1-1; a weak D match, TRBD1 (6 bases). Trimming took 5 bases from V and 4 from J, leaving 11 bases between them. The CDR3 runs to 13 residues.

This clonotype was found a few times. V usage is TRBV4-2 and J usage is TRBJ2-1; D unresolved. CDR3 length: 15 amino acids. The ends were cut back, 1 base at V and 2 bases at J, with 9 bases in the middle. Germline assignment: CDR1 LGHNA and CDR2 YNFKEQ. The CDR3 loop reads CASSQGVTAYNEQFF. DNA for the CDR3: TGTGCCAGCAGCCAAGGAGTCACCGCCTACAATGAGCAGTTCTTC.

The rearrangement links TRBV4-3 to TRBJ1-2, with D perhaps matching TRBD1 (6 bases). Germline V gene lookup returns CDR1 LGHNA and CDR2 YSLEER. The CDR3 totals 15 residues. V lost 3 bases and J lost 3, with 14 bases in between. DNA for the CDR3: TGCGCCAGCAGCCACGGCAGGGGTCTCGACTATGGCTACACCTTC. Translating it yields CASSHGRGLDYGYTF.

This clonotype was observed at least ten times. The CDR3 sequence is CASSEDLGPQPQHF. The CDR3 DNA reads as TGTGCCAGCAGCGAGGACCTGGGGCCTCAGCCCCAGCATTTT. This chain joins TRBV9 and TRBJ1-5, with a tentative D call TRBD1 (5 bases). The V end was cut by 3 bases, the J end by 6 bases, with 13 bases between. Germline CDR1 is SGDLS and CDR2 is YYNGEE. The CDR3 contains 14 residues. The full variable domain, with the rest looked up from reference TRBV9 and TRBJ1-5, is DSGVTQTPKHLITATGQRVTLRCSPRSGDLSVYWYQQSLDQGLQFLIQYYNGEERAKGNILERFSAQQFPDLHSELNLSSLELGDSALYFCASSEDLGPQPQHFGDGTRLSIL.

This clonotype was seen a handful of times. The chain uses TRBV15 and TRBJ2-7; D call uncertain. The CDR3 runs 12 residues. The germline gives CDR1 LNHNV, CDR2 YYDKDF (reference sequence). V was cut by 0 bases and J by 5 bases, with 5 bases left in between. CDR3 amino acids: CATSRDWDEQYV. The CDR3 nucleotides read TGTGCCACCAGCAGAGATTGGGACGAGCAGTACGTC.

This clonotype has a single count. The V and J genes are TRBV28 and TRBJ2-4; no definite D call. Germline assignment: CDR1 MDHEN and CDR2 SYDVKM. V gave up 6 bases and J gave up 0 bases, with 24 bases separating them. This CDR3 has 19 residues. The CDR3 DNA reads TGTGCCAGCAGGCCCTACGAGGTTAACTGGACCCTAGCCAAAAACATTCAGTACTTC. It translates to CASRPYEVNWTLAKNIQYF.

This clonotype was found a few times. CDR3 DNA sequence: TGTGCCAGCTCACCAGGTACGGGTACTAGCGCACGATATTACAATGAGCAGTTCTTC. This codes for CASSPGTGTSARYYNEQFF. The chain has TRBV18 and TRBJ2-1; TRBD2 aligns across 7 bases. This CDR3 comprises 19 residues. Germline-derived CDR1 and CDR2 are KGHSH and LQKENI. V shed 2 bases, J shed 4 bases, and the junction held 17 bases outside the gene matches.

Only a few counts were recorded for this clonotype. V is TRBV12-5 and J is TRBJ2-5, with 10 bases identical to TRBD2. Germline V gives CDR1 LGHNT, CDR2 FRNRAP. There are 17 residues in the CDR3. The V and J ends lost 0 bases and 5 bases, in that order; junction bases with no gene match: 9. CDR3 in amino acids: CASGLVLERGGPETQYF. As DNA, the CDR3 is TGTGCTAGTGGTTTGGTACTGGAGCGGGGGGGCCCGGAGACCCAGTACTTC.

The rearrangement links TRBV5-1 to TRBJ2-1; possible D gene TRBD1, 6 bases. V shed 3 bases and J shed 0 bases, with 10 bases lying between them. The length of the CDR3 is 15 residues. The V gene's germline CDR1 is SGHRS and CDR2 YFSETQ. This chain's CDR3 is CASSYRESSYNEQFF. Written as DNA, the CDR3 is TGCGCCAGCAGCTACAGGGAGAGCTCCTACAATGAGCAGTTCTTC.

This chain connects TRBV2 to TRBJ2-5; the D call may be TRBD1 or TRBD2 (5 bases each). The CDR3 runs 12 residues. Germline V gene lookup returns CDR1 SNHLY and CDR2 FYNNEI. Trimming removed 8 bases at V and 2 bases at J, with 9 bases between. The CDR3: CASLGVQETQYF. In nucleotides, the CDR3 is TGTGCCAGCTTGGGGGTACAAGAGACCCAGTACTTC.

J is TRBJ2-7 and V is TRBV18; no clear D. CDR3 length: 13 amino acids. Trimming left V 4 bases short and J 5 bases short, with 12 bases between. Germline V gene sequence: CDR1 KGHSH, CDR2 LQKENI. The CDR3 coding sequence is TGTGCCAGCTCACATGGTCCGGCGGACGAGCAGTACGTC. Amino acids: CASSHGPADEQYV.

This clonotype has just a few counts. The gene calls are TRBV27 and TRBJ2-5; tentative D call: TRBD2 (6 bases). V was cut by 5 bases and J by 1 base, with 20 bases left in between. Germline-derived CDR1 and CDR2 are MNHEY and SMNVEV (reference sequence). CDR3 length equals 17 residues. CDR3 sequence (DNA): TGTGCCAGCAGTCCCACTCCCGGGGGTAGGGGCCAAGAGACCCAGTACTTC. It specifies CASSPTPGGRGQETQYF.

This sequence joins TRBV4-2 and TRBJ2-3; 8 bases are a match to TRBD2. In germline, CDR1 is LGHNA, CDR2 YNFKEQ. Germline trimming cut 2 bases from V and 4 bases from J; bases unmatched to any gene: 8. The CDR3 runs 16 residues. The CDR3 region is CASSQSPGTRPDTQYF. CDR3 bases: TGTGCCAGCAGCCAATCCCCCGGGACTAGACCAGATACGCAGTATTTT.

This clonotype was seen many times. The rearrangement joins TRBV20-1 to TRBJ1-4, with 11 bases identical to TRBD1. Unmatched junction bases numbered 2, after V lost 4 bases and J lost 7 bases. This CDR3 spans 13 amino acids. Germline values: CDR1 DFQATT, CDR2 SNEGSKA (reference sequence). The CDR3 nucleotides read TGCAGTGCTACCGGGACAGGGGGTGAAAAACTGTTTTTT. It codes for CSATGTGGEKLFF.

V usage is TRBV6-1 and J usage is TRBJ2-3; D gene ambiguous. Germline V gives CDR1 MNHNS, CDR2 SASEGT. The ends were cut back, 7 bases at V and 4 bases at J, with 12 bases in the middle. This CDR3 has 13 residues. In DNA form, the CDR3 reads TGTGCCAGCACGACCAAATTCTCAGATACGCAGTATTTT. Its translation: CASTTKFSDTQYF.

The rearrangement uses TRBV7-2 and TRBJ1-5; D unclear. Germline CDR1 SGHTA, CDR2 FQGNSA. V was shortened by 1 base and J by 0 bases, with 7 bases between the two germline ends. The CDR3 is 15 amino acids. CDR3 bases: TGTGCCAGCAGCTTAGAGCATTATAGCAATCAGCCCCAGCATTTT. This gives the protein CASSLEHYSNQPQHF.

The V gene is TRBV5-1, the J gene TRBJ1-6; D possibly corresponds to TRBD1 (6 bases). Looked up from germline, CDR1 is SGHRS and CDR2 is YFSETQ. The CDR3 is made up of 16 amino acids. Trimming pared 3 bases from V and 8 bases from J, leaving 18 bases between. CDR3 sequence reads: CASSSTGQGSDSPLHF. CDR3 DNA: TGCGCCAGCAGCTCCACGGGTCAGGGGAGTGATTCACCCCTCCACTTT.

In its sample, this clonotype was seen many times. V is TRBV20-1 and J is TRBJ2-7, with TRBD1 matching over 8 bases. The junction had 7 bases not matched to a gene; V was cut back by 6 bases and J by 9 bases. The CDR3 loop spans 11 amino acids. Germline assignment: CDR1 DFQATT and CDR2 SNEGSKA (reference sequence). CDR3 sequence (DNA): TGCAGTGCCGGACAGGGCCTCGGGCAGTACGTC. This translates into CSAGQGLGQYV.

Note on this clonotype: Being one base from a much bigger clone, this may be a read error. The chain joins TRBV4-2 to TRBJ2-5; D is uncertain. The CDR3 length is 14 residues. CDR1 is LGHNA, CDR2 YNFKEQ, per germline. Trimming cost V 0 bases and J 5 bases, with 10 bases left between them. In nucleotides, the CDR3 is TGTGCCAGCAGCCAAGATCCCGAGCCCGAGACCCAGTACTTC. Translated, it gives CASSQDPEPETQYF.

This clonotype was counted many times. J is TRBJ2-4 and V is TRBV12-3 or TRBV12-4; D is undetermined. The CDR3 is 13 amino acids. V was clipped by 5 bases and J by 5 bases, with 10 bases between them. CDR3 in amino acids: CASSNNTQNIQYF. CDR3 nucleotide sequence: TGTGCCAGCAGTAACAACACACAAAACATTCAGTACTTC.

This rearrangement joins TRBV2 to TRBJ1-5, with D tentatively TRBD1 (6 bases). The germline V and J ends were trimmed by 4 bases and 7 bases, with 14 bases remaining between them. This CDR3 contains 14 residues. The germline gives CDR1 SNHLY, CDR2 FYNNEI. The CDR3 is CASSAGGTLQPQHF. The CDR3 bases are TGTGCCAGCAGTGCGGGGGGCACTCTACAGCCCCAGCATTTT.

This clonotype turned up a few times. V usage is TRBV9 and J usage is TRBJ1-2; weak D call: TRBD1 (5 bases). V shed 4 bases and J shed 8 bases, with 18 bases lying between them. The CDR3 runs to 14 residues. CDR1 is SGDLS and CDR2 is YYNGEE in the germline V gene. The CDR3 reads CASSPPRGAVGYTF. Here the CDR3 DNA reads TGTGCCAGCAGCCCCCCGCGTGGGGCTGTGGGCTACACCTTC. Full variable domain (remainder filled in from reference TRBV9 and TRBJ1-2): DSGVTQTPKHLITATGQRVTLRCSPRSGDLSVYWYQQSLDQGLQFLIQYYNGEERAKGNILERFSAQQFPDLHSELNLSSLELGDSALYFCASSPPRGAVGYTFGSGTRLTVV.

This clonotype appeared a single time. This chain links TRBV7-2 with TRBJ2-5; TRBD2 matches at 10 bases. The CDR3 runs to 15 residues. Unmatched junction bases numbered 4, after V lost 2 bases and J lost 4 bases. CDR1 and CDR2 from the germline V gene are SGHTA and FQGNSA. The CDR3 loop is CASSLKRGGPETQYF. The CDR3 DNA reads TGTGCCAGCAGCTTAAAGCGGGGGGGCCCAGAGACCCAGTACTTC.

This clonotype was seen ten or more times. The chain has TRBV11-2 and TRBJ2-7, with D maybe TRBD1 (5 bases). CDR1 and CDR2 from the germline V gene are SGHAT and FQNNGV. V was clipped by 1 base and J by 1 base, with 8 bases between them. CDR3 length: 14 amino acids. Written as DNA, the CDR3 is TGTGCCAGCAGCTTAGGTCCAGGGTCCTACGAGCAGTACGTC. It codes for CASSLGPGSYEQYV.